This TCR beta chain was captured by sequencing in a study of blood T cells in healthy people across ages. CDR1 MNHEY and CDR2 SVGAGI come from the germline V gene. The CDR3 runs 13 residues. Trimming took off 6 bases at V and 6 bases at J, with 15 bases between the two ends. A sample-barcoded 5' primer and a J-beta primer mix were used in a second PCR of about 6 to 12 cycles. MiXCR, run by TCRdb on the 5' RACE reads, gives a single entry per CDR3 protein. The sample consists of hundreds of thousands of distinct CDR3 sequences, about 24% of them appearing once. These data are also associated with another study on T cells of mothers and their children.

The sequence came from a boy younger than 18 in good health. The sequenced material came from blood. The gene calls are TRBV6-5 and TRBJ2-7; D is perhaps TRBD1 or TRBD2 (6 bases each). CDR3 nucleotides: TGTGCCAGCAGCCTAAGGGGGGAGCGCGAGCAGTACTTC. Its translation: CASSLRGEREQYF.